The 18 T cell receptor beta chains listed next were all sequenced from one sample in a study of blood T cell repertoires in COVID-19. Clones were sequenced by immunoSEQ multiplex PCR, and TCRdb holds only the in-frame ones, with some missing. Of some 700,000 clones in the sample, about nine tenths were seen once. Material for sequencing was peripheral blood. The receptors come from a woman between 18 and 29 years old with acute or convalescent COVID-19.

The chain combines TRBV27 with TRBJ1-6; weak D call: TRBD1 (6 bases). The germline CDR1 and CDR2 sequences are MNHEY and SMNVEV (reference sequence). The ends were cut back, 8 bases at V and 7 bases at J, with 21 bases in the middle. The CDR3 spans 16 residues. The CDR3, as DNA: TGTGCCAGCGCTAGCCCCGGGACATTCAGGAATTCACCCCTCCACTTT. Protein sequence: CASASPGTFRNSPLHF.

The rearrangement uses TRBV18 and TRBJ1-5; TRBD1 aligns across 8 bases. V lost 6 bases to trimming and J lost 4 bases; unmatched junction nucleotides: 2. Germline-derived CDR1 and CDR2 are KGHSH and LQKENI. The CDR3 loop spans 13 amino acids. The CDR3 loop is CASSGTGNQPQHF. The DNA for the CDR3 is TGTGCCAGCTCCGGGACAGGTAATCAGCCCCAGCATTTT.

The rearrangement links TRBV14 to TRBJ2-2, with TRBD2 identical over 8 bases. Unmatched junction bases numbered 2, after V lost 2 bases and J lost 3 bases. Per germline, CDR1 SGHDN and CDR2 FVKESK. This CDR3 has 15 residues. The CDR3 region has the DNA TGTGCCAGCAGCCAACGGGGGGGCTACACCGGGGAGCTGTTTTTT. The encoded protein is CASSQRGGYTGELFF.

The chain employs TRBV11-2 and TRBJ1-1, with a weak D call TRBD1 (5 bases). The germline V and J ends were trimmed by 5 bases and 8 bases, with 15 bases remaining between them. CDR1 and CDR2 from the germline V gene are SGHAT and FQNNGV. The CDR3 sequence is 13 residues long. The CDR3 nucleotides read TGTGCCAGCAGCGTCTTCTCGGGGGTCGAAGCTTTCTTT. Translation gives CASSVFSGVEAFF.

The chain employs TRBV3-1 (or the pseudogene TRBV3-2) and TRBJ2-4, with a tentative D call TRBD2 (6 bases). This CDR3 has 17 residues. Germline CDR1 is LGHDT and CDR2 is YNNKEL (reference sequence). With 3 bases removed from V and 0 bases from J, the gap between germline ends came to 15 bases. This CDR3 is CASSHLFGGSAKNIQYF. The DNA of the CDR3 is TGTGCCAGCAGCCACCTTTTCGGGGGATCAGCCAAAAACATTCAGTACTTC.

This clone was seen just once. The DNA of the CDR3 is TGTGCCAGCAGCTTCAGTCGTGAGCAGTTCTTC. Translated, it gives CASSFSREQFF. V usage is TRBV7-9 and J usage is TRBJ2-1; the D is unclear. V was trimmed by 3 bases and J by 9 bases, leaving 6 bases between them. CDR1 and CDR2 from the germline V gene are SEHNR and FQNEAQ (reference sequence). The CDR3 is 11 residues long.

The V call is TRBV27, the J call TRBJ1-1, with 9 bases identical to TRBD1. The V gene end was trimmed by 7 bases and the J gene end by 5 bases; junction bases not matched to a gene: 20. Germline CDR1 MNHEY, CDR2 SMNVEV (reference sequence). The CDR3 covers 18 residues. DNA of the CDR3: TGTGCCAGCATCATTTCGCTTAAAATTGGGACAGGGTCGACTGAAGCTTTCTTT. Translated: CASIISLKIGTGSTEAFF.

The V and J genes are TRBV11-2 and TRBJ1-1; TRBD1 agrees at 7 bases. Germline CDR1 reads SGHAT; CDR2 reads FQNNGV. After removal of 4 bases from V and 3 bases from J, the junction contained 5 bases not matched to a gene. The CDR3 runs 14 residues. The CDR3 loop is CASSSYTGDTEAFF. The CDR3 DNA follows: TGTGCCAGCAGCTCATACACAGGGGACACTGAAGCTTTCTTT.

The rearrangement joins TRBV19 to TRBJ2-5; possible D gene TRBD1, 6 bases. Germline CDR1 is LNHDA and CDR2 is SQIVND (reference sequence). CDR3 length: 13 amino acids. Between the trimmed V and J ends, which lost 3 bases and 5 bases, there was a span of 10 bases. CDR3: CASSIRGYETQYF. CDR3 DNA sequence: TGTGCCAGTAGTATTAGGGGGTATGAGACCCAGTACTTC.

The rearrangement links TRBV14 to TRBJ2-1; no definite D call. Germline loops: CDR1 SGHDN, CDR2 FVKESK. V was cut by 4 bases and J by 1 base, with 11 bases left in between. This CDR3 is 15 amino acids long. The CDR3 protein is CASSRRIQSYNEQFF. The CDR3 coding sequence is TGTGCCAGCAGCCGAAGAATACAGTCCTACAATGAGCAGTTCTTC.

This clone occurred a few times. The CDR3 region is CASSPQGFTEAFF. The CDR3 DNA is TGTGCCAGCAGCCCGCAGGGTTTCACTGAAGCTTTCTTT. This chain connects TRBV7-9 to TRBJ1-1, with D possibly being TRBD1 (5 bases). This CDR3 has 13 amino acids. Germline assignment: CDR1 SEHNR and CDR2 FQNEAQ (reference sequence). V lost 5 bases and J lost 4, with 11 bases in between.

This chain joins TRBV6-5 and TRBJ1-2; no firm D call. The CDR3 extends over 11 amino acids. The germline V and J ends were trimmed by 5 bases and 14 bases, with 15 bases remaining between them. CDR1 and CDR2 from the germline V gene are MNHEY and SVGAGI. The CDR3 is CASSPPGRITF. CDR3 in DNA: TGTGCCAGCAGTCCCCCGGGAAGAATTACCTTC.

This clone was counted only a few times. The chain has TRBV30 and TRBJ1-5; D call uncertain. Germline loops: CDR1 GTSNPN, CDR2 SVGIG (reference sequence). This CDR3 is 15 amino acids long. V lost 5 bases and J 4 bases, leaving 18 bases between the germline ends. The CDR3 region is CAWSGHSAGNQPQHF. The CDR3 DNA follows: TGTGCCTGGTCCGGGCATTCAGCGGGAAATCAGCCCCAGCATTTT.

The V gene is TRBV2, the J gene TRBJ2-3; 8 bases are a match to TRBD1. From germline, CDR1 is SNHLY and CDR2 FYNNEI. J was trimmed by 4 bases and V by 4 bases; bases with no gene match: 7. CDR3 length equals 15 residues. The CDR3 protein is CASSARDRRPDTQYF. The CDR3 nucleotides read TGTGCCAGCAGTGCCCGGGACAGGAGACCAGATACGCAGTATTTT.

The chain joins TRBV7-9 to TRBJ2-7, with D perhaps TRBD2 (7 bases). Germline CDR1 reads SEHNR; CDR2 reads FQNEAQ (reference sequence). CDR3 size: 14 residues. Trimming cost V 6 bases and J 2 bases, with 14 bases left between them. The CDR3: CASREGGVTYEQYF. DNA of the CDR3: TGTGCCAGCAGGGAGGGGGGGGTCACCTACGAGCAGTACTTC.

This rearrangement joins TRBV9 to TRBJ2-2; D ambiguous. The V and J ends lost 3 bases and 8 bases respectively, with 14 bases between them. This CDR3 contains 14 residues. Germline V CDR1 and CDR2: SGDLS, YYNGEE. In nucleotides, the CDR3 is TGTGCCAGCAGCGCTCCAAGCCCATGGGGGGAGCTGTTTTTT. Translation: CASSAPSPWGELFF.

CDR3 nucleotides: TGTGCCAGCAGCCCCGGGGGAACCTACGAGCAGTACTTC. Translating it yields CASSPGGTYEQYF. This rearrangement joins TRBV7-9 to TRBJ2-7; perhaps TRBD2 as D (6 bases). V was clipped by 5 bases and J by 2 bases, with 10 bases between them. Germline V gene lookup returns CDR1 SEHNR and CDR2 FQNEAQ (reference sequence). The CDR3 is 13 amino acids.

This clone was observed a handful of times. This chain connects TRBV12-5 to TRBJ1-3; 7 nucleotides line up with TRBD1. The CDR3 is 21 amino acids. V dropped 0 bases and J dropped 0; count of bases not matched to a gene: 17. From germline, CDR1 is LGHNT and CDR2 FRNRAP. This CDR3 reads CASGLVTIGTGTASSGNTIYF. The CDR3 DNA is TGTGCTAGTGGTTTGGTAACGATCGGGACCGGGACAGCTAGCTCTGGAAACACCATATATTTT.